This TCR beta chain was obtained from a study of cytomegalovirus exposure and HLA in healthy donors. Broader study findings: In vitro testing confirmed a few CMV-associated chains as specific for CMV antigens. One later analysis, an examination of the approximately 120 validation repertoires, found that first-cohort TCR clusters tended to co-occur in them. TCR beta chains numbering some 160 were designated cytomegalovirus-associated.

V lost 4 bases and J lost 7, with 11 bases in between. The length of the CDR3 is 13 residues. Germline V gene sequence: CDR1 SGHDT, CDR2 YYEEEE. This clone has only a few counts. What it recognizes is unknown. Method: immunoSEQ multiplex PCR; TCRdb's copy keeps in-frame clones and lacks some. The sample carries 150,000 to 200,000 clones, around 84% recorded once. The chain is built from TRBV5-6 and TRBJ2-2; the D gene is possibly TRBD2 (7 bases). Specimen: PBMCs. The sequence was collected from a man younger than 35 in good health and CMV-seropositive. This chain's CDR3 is CASSLGGVGELFF. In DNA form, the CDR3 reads TGTGCCAGCAGCCTAGGGGGGGTCGGGGAGCTGTTTTTT.